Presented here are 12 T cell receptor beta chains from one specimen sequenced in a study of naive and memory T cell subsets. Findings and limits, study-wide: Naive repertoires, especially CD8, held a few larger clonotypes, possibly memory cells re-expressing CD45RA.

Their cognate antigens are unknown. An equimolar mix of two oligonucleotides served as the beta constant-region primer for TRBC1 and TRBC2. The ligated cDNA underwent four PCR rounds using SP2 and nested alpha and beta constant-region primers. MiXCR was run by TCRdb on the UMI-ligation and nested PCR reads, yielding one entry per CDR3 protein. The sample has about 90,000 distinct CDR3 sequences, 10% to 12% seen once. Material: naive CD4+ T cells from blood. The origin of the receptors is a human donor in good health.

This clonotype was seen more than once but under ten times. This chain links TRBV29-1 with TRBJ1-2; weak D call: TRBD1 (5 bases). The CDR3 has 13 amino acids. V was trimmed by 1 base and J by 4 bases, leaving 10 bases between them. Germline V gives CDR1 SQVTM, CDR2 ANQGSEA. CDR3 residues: CSVEVQGVYGYTF. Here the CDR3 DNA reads TGCAGCGTTGAAGTCCAGGGAGTCTATGGCTACACCTTC.

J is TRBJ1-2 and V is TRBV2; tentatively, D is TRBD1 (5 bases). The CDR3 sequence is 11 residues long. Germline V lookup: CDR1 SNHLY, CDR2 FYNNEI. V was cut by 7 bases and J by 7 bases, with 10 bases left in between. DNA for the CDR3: TGTGCCAGCACGGTAGGGACTGGCTACACCTTC. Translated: CASTVGTGYTF.

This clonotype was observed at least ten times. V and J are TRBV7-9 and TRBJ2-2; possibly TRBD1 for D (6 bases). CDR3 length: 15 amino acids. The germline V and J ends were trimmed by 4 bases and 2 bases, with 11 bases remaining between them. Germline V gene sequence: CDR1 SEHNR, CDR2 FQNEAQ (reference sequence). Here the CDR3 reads CASSYAGANTGELFF. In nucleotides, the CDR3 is TGTGCCAGCAGCTACGCAGGGGCTAACACCGGGGAGCTGTTTTTT.

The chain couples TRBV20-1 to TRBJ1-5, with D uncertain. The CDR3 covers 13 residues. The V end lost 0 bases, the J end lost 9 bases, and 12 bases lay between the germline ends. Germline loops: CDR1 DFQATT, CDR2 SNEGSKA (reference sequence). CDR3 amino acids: CSAREILRGPQHF. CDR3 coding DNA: TGCAGTGCTAGAGAAATCTTGCGGGGGCCCCAGCATTTT.

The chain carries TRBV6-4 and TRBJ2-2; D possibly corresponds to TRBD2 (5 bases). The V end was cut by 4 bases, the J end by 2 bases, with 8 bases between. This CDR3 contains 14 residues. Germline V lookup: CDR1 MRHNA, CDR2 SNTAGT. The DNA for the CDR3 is TGTGCCAGCAGTGCCGGGGTAAACACCGGGGAGCTGTTTTTT. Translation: CASSAGVNTGELFF.

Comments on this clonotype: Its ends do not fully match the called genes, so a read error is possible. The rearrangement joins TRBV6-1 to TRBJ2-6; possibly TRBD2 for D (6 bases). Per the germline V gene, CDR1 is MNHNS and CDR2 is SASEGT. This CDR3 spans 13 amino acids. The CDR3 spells CASRTWGVNVLTF. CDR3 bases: TGTGCCAGCAGAACCTGGGGGGTCAACGTCCTGACTTTC.

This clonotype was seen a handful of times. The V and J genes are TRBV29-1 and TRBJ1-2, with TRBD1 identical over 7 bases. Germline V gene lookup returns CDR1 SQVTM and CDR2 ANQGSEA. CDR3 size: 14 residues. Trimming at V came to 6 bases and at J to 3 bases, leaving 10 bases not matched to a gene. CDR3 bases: TGCAGCGTCGAGAACAGGGGTGGTGACTATGGCTACACCTTC. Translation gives CSVENRGGDYGYTF.

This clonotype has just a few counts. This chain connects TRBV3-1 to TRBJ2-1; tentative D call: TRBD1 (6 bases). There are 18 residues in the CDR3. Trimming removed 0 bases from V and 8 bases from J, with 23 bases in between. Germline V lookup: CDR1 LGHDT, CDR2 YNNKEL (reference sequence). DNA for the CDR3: TGTGCCAGCAGCCAAGACAGGATACGGGTTTGGGGACAATATGAGCAGTTCTTC. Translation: CASSQDRIRVWGQYEQFF.

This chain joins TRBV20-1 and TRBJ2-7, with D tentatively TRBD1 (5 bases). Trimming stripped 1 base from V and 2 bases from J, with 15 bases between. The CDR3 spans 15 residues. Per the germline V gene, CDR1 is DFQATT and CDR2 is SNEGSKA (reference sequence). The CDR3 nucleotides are TGCAGTGCTAGAGGATTCCGACAGCTCCCCTACGAGCAGTACTTC. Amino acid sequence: CSARGFRQLPYEQYF.

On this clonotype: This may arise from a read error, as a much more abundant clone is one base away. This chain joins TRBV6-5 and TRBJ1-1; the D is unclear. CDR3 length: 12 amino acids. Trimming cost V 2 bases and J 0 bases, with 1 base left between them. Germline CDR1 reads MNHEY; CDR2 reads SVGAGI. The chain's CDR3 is CASSYLNTEAFF. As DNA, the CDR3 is TGTGCCAGCAGTTACCTGAACACTGAAGCTTTCTTT.

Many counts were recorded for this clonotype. CDR3 region: CASSVRDNEQFF. CDR3 sequence (DNA): TGTGCCAGCAGCGTCCGGGACAATGAGCAGTTCTTC. The rearrangement joins TRBV5-4 to TRBJ2-1, with D unresolved. The length of the CDR3 is 12 residues. Germline V CDR1 and CDR2: SGHNT, YYREEE (reference sequence). V was shortened by 4 bases and J by 5 bases, with 7 bases between the two germline ends.

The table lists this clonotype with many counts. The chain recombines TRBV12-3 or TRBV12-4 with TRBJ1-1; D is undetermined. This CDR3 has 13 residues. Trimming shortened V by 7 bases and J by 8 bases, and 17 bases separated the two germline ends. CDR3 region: CASTPSVGNEAFF. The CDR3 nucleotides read TGTGCCAGCACCCCATCTGTGGGGAACGAAGCTTTCTTT.